The clone carrying this T cell receptor beta chain was detected a few times. Its antigen remains unknown. Trimming left V 2 bases short and J 3 bases short, with 9 bases between. Germline CDR1 is SGHRS and CDR2 is YFSETQ. The CDR3 length is 14 residues. This record belongs to a study of T-cell memory formation after mild COVID-19. Across the whole study: Clusters were largely donor specific.

TCRdb called the 5' RACE reads again in MiXCR, with one record for every CDR3 protein. The profile shows roughly 180,000 distinct CDR3 sequences, more than 9% of them singletons. Study results and limitations: CM and EM subsets held most contracting CD4+ clones; EMRA held CD8+ ones.

V gene TRBV5-1 combines with J gene TRBJ1-5, with D perhaps TRBD1 (6 bases). This clonotype originated in a man younger than 35 who had mild COVID-19 (a few samples of this study predate the infection). Cell type and time point are not known. The specimen was PBMCs or a T cell subset sorted from them (not recorded which). The CDR3 protein is CASSLGQNNQPQHF. The CDR3 DNA sequence: TGCGCCAGCAGCTTAGGACAGAACAATCAGCCCCAGCATTTT.